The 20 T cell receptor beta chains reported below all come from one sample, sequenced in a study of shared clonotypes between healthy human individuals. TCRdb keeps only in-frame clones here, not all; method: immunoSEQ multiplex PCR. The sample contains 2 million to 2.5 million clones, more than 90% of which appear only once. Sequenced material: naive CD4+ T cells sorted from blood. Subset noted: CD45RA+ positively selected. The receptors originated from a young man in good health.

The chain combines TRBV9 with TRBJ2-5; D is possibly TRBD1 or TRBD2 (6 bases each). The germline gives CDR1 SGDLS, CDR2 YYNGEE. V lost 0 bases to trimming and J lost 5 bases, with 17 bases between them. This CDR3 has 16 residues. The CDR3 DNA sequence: TGTGCCAGCAGCGTAGGGAACTCAGGGGCGGGGGAGACCCAGTACTTC. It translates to CASSVGNSGAGETQYF.

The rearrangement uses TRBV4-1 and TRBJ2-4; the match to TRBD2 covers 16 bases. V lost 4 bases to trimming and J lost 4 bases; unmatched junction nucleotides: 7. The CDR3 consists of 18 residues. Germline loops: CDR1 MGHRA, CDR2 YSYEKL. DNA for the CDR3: TGCGCCAGCAGCCTGGGACTAGCGGGGGGGATTTCGAAAAACATTCAGTACTTC. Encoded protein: CASSLGLAGGISKNIQYF.

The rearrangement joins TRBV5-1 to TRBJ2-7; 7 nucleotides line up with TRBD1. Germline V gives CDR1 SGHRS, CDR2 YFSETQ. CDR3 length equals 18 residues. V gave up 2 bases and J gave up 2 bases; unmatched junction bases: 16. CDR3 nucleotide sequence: TGCGCCAGCAGCTTTCTCCCCACGACAGGGCGGATTACCTACGAGCAGTACTTC. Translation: CASSFLPTTGRITYEQYF.

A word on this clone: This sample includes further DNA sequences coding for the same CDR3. CDR3 coding DNA: TGTGCCAGCAGGCCGACAGGGGCGAACACCGGGGAGCTGTTTTTT. Translating it yields CASRPTGANTGELFF. The rearrangement uses TRBV2 and TRBJ2-2; 8 bases are a match to TRBD1. V lost 6 bases and J lost 0; bases outside the gene matches: 3. Looked up from germline, CDR1 is SNHLY and CDR2 is FYNNEI. This CDR3 has 15 amino acids.

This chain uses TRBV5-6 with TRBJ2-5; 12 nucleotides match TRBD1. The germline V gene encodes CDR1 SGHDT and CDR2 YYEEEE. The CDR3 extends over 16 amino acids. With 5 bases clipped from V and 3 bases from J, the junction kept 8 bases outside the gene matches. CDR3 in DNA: TGTGCCAGCAGTTTCACCGGGACAGGGGGCAAAGAGACCCAGTACTTC. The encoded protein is CASSFTGTGGKETQYF.

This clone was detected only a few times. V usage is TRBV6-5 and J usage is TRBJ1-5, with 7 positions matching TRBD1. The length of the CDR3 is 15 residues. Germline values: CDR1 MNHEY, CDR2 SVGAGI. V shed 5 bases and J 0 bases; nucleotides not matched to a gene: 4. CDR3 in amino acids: CASSRTGRSNQPQHF. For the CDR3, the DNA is TGTGCCAGCAGTCGGACAGGTCGTAGCAATCAGCCCCAGCATTTT.

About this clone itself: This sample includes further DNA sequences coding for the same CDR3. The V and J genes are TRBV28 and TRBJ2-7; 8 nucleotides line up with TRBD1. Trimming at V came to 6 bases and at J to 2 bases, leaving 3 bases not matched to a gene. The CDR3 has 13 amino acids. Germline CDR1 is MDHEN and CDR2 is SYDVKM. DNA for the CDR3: TGTGCCAGCAGGAGACAGGGGACCTACGAGCAGTACTTC. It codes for CASRRQGTYEQYF.

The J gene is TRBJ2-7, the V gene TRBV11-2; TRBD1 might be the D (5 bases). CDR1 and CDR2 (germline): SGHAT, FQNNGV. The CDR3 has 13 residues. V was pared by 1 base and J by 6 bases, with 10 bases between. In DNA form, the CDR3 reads TGTGCCAGCAGCTTAGCTCGAAGGGGCGAGCAGTACTTC. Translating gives CASSLARRGEQYF. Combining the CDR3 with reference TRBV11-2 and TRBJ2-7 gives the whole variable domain EAGVAQSPRYKIIEKRQSVAFWCNPISGHATLYWYQQILGQGPKLLIQFQNNGVVDDSQLPKDRFSAERLKGVDSTLKIQPAKLEDSAVYLCASSLARRGEQYFGPGTRLTVT.

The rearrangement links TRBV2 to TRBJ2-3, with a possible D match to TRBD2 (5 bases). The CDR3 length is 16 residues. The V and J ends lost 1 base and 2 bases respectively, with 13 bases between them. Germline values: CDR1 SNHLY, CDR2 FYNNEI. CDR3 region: CASSEGAGLSTDTQYF. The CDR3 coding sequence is TGTGCCAGCAGTGAAGGGGCGGGCCTTTCCACAGATACGCAGTATTTT.

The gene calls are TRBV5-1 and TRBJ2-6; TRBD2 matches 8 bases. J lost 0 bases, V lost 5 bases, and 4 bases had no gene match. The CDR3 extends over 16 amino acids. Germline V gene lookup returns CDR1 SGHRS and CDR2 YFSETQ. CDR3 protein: CASRLAESSGANVLTF. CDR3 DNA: TGCGCCAGCAGACTAGCGGAGAGCTCTGGGGCCAACGTCCTGACTTTC.

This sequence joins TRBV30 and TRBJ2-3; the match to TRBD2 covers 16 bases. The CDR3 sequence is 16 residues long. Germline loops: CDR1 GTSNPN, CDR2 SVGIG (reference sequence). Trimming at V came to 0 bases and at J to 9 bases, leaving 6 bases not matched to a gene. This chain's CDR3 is CAWSVGTSGRAPTQYF. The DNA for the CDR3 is TGTGCCTGGAGTGTGGGGACTAGCGGGAGGGCCCCGACGCAGTATTTT.

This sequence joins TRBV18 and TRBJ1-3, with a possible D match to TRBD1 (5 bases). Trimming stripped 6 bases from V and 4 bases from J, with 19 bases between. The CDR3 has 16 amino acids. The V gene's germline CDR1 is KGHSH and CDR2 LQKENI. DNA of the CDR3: TGTGCCAGCTCCCACAGCGAAGGGGTAAACGGAAACACCATATATTTT. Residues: CASSHSEGVNGNTIYF.

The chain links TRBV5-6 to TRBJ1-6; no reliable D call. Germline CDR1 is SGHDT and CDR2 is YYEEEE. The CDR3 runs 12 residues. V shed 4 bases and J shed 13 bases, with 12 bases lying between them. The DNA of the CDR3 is TGTGCCAGCAGCGTGGCCCTGACGCCCCTCCACTTT. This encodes CASSVALTPLHF.

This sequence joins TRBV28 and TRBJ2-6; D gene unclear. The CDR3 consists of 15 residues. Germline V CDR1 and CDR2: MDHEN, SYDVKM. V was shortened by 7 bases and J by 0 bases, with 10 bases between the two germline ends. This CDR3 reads CASTGQASGANVLTF. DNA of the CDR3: TGTGCCAGCACTGGGCAGGCCTCTGGGGCCAACGTCCTGACTTTC.

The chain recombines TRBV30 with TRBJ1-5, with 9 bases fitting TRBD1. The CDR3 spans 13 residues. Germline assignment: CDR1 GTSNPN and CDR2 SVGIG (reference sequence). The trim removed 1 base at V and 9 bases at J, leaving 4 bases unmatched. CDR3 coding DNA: TGTGCCTGGAGTGGACAGGGGGTTTCGCCCCAGCATTTT. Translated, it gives CAWSGQGVSPQHF.

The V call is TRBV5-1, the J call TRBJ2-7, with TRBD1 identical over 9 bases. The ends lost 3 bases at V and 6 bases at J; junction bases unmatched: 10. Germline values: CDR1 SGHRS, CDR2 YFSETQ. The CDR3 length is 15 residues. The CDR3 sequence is CASSYWDRDSGEQYF. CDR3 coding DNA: TGCGCCAGCAGCTATTGGGACAGGGACTCGGGCGAGCAGTACTTC.

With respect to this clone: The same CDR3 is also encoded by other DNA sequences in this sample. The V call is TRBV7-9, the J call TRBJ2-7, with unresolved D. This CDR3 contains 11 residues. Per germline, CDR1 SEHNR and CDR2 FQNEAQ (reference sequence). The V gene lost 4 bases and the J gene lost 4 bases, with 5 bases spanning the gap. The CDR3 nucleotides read TGTGCCAGCAGCTCGGAATACGAGCAGTACTTC. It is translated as CASSSEYEQYF.

This CDR3 is CASSLGALRVDQPQHF. Written as DNA, the CDR3 is TGCGCCAGCAGCCTCGGAGCACTAAGAGTAGATCAGCCCCAGCATTTT. The chain uses TRBV4-1 and TRBJ1-5; D uncertain. CDR3 length equals 16 residues. V was cut by 4 bases and J by 5 bases, with 18 bases left in between. CDR1 and CDR2 from the germline V gene are MGHRA and YSYEKL.

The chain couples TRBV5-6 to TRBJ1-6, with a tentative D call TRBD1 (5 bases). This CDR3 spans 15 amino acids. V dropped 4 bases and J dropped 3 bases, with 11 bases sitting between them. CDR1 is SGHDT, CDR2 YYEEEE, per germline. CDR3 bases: TGTGCCAGCAGCCAAAGGCAGGGCTATAATTCACCCCTCCACTTT. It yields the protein CASSQRQGYNSPLHF.

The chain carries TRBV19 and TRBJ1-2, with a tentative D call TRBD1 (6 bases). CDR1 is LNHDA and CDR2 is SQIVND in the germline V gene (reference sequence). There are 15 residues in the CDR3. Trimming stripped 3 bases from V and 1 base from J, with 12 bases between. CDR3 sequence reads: CASSITRQVNYGYTF. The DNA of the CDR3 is TGTGCCAGTAGTATCACCCGACAGGTTAACTATGGCTACACCTTC.